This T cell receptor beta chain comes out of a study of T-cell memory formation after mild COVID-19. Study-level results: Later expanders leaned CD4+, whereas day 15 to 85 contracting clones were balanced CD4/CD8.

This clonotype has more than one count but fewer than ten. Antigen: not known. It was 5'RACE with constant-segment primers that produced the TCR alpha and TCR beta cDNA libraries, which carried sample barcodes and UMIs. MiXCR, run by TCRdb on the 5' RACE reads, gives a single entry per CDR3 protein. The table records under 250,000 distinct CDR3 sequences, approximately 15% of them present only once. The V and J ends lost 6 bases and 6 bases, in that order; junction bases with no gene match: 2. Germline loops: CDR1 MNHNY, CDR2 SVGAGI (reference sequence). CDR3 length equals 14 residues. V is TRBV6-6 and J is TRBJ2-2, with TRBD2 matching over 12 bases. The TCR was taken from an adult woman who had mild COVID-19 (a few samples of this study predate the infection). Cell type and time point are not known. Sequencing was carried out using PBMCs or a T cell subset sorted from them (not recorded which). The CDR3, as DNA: TGTGCCAGCAGGACTAGCGGGAGATCCGGGGAGCTGTTTTTT. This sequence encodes CASRTSGRSGELFF.